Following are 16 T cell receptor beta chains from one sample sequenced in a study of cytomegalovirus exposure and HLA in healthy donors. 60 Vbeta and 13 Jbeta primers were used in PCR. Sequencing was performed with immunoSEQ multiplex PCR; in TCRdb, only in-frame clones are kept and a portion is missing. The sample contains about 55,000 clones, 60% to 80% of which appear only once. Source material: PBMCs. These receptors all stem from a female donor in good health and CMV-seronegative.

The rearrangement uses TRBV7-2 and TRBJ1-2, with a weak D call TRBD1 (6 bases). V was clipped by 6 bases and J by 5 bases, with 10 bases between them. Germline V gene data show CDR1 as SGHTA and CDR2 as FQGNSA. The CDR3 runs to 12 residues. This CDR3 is CASSSQGYGYTF. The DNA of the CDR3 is TGTGCCAGCAGTTCCCAGGGGTATGGCTACACCTTC.

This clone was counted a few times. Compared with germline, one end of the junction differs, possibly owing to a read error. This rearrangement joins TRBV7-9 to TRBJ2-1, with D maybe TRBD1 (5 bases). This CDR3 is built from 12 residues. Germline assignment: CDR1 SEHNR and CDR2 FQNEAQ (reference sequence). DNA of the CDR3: TGTTCCAGTGGGGCCATCTACAATGAGCAGTTCTTC. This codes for CSSGAIYNEQFF. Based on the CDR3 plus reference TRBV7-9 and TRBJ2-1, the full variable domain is DTGVSQNPRHKITKRGQNVTFRCDPISEHNRLYWYRQTLGQGPEFLTYFQNEAQLEKSRLLSDRFSAERPKGSFSTLEIQRTEQGDSAMYLCSSGAIYNEQFFGPGTRLTVL.

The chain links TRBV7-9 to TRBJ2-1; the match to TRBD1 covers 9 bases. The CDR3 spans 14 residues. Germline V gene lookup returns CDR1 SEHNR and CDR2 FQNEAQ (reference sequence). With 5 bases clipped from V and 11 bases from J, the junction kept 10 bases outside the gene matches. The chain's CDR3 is CASSLSAGTGKQFF. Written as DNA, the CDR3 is TGTGCCAGCAGCCTTTCCGCCGGGACAGGGAAGCAGTTCTTC.

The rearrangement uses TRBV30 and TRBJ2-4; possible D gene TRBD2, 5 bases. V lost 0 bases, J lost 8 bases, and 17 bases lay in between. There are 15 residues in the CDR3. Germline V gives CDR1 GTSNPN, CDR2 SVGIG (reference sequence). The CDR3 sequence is CAWSVKRGYGDIQYF. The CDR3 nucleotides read TGTGCCTGGAGTGTAAAACGAGGGTACGGGGACATTCAGTACTTC.

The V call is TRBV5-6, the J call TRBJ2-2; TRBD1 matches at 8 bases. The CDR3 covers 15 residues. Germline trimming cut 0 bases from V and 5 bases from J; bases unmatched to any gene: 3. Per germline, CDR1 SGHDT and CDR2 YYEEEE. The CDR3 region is CASSLVRGLTGELFF. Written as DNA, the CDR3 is TGTGCCAGCAGCTTGGTCAGGGGGCTTACCGGGGAGCTGTTTTTT.

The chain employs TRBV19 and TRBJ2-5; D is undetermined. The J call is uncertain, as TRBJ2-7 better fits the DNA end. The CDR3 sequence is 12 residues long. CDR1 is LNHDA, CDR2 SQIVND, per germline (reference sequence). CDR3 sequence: CASTDTTYEQYF. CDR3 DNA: TGTGCCAGCACCGACACAACCTACGAGCAGTACTTC.

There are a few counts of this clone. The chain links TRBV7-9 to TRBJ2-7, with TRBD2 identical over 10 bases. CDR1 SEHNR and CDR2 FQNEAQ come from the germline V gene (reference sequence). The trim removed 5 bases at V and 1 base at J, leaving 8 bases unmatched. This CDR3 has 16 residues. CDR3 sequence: CASSATSGVGSYEQYF. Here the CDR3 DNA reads TGTGCCAGCAGCGCCACTAGCGGGGTAGGGTCCTACGAGCAGTACTTC.

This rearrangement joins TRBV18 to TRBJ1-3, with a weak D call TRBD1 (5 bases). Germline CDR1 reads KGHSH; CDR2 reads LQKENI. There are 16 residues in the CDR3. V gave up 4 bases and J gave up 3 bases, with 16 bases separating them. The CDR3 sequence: CASSQIQGKSGNTIYF. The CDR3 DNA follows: TGTGCCAGCTCACAAATTCAGGGAAAAAGTGGAAACACCATATATTTT.

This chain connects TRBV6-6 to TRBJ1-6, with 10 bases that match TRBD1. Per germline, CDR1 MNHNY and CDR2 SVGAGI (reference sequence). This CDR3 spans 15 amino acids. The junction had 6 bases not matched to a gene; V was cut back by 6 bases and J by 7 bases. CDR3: CASRSPGQGNSPLHF. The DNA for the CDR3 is TGTGCCAGCAGGTCTCCGGGACAGGGGAATTCACCCCTCCACTTT.

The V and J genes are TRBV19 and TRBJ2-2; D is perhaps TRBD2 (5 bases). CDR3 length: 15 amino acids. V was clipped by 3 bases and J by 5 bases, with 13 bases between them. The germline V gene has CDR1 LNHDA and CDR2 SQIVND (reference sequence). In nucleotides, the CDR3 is TGTGCCAGTAGTATTGGAACTAGTCATACCGGGGAGCTGTTTTTT. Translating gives CASSIGTSHTGELFF.

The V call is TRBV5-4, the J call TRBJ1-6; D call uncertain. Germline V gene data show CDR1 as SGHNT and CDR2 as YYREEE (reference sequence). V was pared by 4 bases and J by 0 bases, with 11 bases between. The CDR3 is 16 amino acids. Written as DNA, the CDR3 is TGTGCCAGCAGCACCGAGATTGGCTCCTATAATTCACCCCTCCACTTT. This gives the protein CASSTEIGSYNSPLHF.

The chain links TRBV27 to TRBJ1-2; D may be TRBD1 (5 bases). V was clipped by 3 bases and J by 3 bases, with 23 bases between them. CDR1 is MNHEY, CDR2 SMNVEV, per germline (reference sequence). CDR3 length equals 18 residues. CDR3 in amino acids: CASSFSGPVPINHYGYTF. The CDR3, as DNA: TGTGCCAGCAGTTTTTCAGGGCCAGTCCCGATTAACCACTATGGCTACACCTTC.

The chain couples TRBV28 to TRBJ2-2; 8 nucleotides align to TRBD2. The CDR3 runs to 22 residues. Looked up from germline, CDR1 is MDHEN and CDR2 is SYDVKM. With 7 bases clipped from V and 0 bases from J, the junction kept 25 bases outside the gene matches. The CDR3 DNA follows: TGTGCCAGCATCCCGAATCGTGGGGCGGGGGGCCGTAAATTTTCGAACACCGGGGAGCTGTTTTTT. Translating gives CASIPNRGAGGRKFSNTGELFF. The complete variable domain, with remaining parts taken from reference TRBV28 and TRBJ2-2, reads DVKVTQSSRYLVKRTGEKVFLECVQDMDHENMFWYRQDPGLGLRLIYFSYDVKMKEKGDIPEGYSVSREKKERFSLILESASTNQTSMYLCASIPNRGAGGRKFSNTGELFFGEGSRLTVL.

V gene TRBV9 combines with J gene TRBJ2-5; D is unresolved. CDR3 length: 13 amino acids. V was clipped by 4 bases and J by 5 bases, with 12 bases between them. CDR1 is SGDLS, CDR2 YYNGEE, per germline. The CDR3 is CASSKTPSETQYF. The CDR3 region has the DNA TGTGCCAGCAGCAAGACTCCGTCCGAGACCCAGTACTTC.

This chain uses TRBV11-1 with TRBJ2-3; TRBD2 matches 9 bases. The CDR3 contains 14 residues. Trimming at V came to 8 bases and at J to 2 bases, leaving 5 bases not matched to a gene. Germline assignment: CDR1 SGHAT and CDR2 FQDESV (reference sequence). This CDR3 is CASGVAGATDTQYF. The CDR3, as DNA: TGTGCCAGCGGGGTAGCGGGAGCCACAGATACGCAGTATTTT.

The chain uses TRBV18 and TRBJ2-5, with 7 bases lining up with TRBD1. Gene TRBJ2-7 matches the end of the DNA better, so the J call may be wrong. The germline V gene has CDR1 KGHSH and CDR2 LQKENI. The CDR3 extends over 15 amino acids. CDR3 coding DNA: TGTGCCAGCTCACCCGGACAGGCTAACACTAACGAGCAGTACTTC. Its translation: CASSPGQANTNEQYF.